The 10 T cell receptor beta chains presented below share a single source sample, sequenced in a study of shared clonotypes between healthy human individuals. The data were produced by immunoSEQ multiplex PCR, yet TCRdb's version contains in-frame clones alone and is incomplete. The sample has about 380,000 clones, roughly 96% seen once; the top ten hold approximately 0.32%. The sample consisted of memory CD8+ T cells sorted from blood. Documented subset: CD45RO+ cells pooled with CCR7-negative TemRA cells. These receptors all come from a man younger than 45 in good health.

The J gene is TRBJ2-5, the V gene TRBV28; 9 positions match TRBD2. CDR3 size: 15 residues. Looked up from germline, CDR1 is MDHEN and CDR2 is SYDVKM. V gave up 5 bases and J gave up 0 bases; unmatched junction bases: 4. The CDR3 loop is CASSQRGEYQETQYF. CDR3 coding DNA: TGTGCCAGCAGTCAGCGGGGGGAGTACCAAGAGACCCAGTACTTC.

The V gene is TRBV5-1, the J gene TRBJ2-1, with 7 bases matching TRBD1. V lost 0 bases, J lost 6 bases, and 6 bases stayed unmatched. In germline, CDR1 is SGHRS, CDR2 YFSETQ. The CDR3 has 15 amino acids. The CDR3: CASSLEGGAGNEQFF. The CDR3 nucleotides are TGCGCCAGCAGCTTGGAAGGGGGCGCCGGCAATGAGCAGTTCTTC.

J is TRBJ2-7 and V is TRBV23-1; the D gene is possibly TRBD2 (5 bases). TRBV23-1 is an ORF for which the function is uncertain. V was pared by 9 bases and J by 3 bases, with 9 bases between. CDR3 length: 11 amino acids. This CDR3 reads CARSGNYEQYF. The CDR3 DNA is TGCGCCAGAAGCGGAAACTACGAGCAGTACTTC.

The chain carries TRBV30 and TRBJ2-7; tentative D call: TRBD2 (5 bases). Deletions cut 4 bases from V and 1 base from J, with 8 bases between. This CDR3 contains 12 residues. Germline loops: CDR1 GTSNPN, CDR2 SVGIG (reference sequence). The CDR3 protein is CAWNRGSYEQYF. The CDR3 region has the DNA TGTGCCTGGAACCGGGGTTCCTACGAGCAGTACTTC.

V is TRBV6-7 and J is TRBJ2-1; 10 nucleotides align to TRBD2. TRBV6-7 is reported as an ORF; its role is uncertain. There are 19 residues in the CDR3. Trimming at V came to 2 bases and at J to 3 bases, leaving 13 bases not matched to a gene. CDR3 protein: CASSYPPASGRSVYNEQFF. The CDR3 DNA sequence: TGTGCCAGCAGTTACCCCCCGGCTAGCGGGAGAAGTGTCTACAATGAGCAGTTCTTC.

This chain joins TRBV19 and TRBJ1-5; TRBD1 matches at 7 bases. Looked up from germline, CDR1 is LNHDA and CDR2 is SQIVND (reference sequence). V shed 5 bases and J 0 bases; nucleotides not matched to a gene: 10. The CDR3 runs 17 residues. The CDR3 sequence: CASSPGPGQLSNQPQHF. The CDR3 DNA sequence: TGTGCCAGTAGTCCCGGACCGGGACAGCTTAGCAATCAGCCCCAGCATTTT.

CDR3 sequence (DNA): TGCAGTGCTGCACCCCGGGAGACCCAGTACTTC. Encoded protein: CSAAPRETQYF. This chain joins TRBV20-1 and TRBJ2-5; D is unresolved. V gave up 5 bases and J gave up 5 bases, with 9 bases separating them. The CDR3 loop spans 11 amino acids. Germline loops: CDR1 DFQATT, CDR2 SNEGSKA (reference sequence).

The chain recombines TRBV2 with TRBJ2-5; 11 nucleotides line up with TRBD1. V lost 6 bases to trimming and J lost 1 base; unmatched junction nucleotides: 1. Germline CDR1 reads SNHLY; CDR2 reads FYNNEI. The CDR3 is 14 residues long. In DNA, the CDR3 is TGTGCCAGCAGCGGGACAGGGGGCCAAGAGACCCAGTACTTC. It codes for CASSGTGGQETQYF.

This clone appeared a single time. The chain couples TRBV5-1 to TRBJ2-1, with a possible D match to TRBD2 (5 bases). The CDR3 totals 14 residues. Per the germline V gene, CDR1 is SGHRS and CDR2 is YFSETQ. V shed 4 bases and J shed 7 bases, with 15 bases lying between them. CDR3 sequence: CASSPPGSYNEQFF. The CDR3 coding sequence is TGCGCCAGCAGCCCTCCGGGATCGTATAATGAGCAGTTCTTC.

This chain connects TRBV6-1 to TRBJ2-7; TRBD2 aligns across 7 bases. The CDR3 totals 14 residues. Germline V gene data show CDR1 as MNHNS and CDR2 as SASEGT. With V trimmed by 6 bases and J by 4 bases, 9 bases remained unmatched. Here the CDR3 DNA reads TGTGCCAGCAGCAGAATTGGGCGGGAGTACGAGCAGTACTTC. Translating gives CASSRIGREYEQYF.